Below are 11 T cell receptor beta chains sequenced from a single sample in a study of T cell responses to AZD1222 COVID-19 vaccine. Clones were read by immunoSEQ multiplex PCR, and TCRdb kept only the in-frame ones, dropping some. The sample lists approximately 300,000 clones, 90% to 95% occurring once. The sample was peripheral blood, taken 28 days after the second AZD1222 dose. Source of these receptors: an adult who received the AZD1222 COVID-19 vaccine.

V and J are TRBV18 and TRBJ1-1; D unresolved. V was trimmed by 8 bases and J by 7 bases, leaving 11 bases between them. Germline assignment: CDR1 KGHSH and CDR2 LQKENI. This CDR3 comprises 11 residues. The CDR3 protein is CASTGSHEAFF. The CDR3 bases are TGTGCCAGCACCGGCTCCCATGAAGCTTTCTTT.

V and J are TRBV19 and TRBJ1-2; 10 nucleotides align to TRBD1. CDR1 is LNHDA, CDR2 SQIVND, per germline (reference sequence). V shed 5 bases, J shed 8 bases, and the junction held 5 bases outside the gene matches. The length of the CDR3 is 13 residues. For the CDR3, the DNA is TGTGCCAGTAGTTGGGACAGGGGTCGGGGCTACACCTTC. Protein: CASSWDRGRGYTF.

The gene calls are TRBV9 and TRBJ1-5; tentatively, D is TRBD1 (6 bases). V lost 6 bases and J lost 5, with 15 bases in between. Germline CDR1 is SGDLS and CDR2 is YYNGEE. The CDR3 has 14 residues. The CDR3 sequence is CASNRGNRDQPQHF. The CDR3 DNA is TGTGCCAGCAATAGGGGGAACAGGGATCAGCCCCAGCATTTT.

The chain recombines TRBV5-6 with TRBJ1-5; D not resolved. Trimming took off 3 bases at V and 4 bases at J, with 17 bases between the two ends. CDR1 SGHDT and CDR2 YYEEEE come from the germline V gene. This CDR3 comprises 16 residues. The CDR3: CASSSGLVGRNQPQHF. The DNA for the CDR3 is TGTGCCAGCAGCTCTGGACTGGTAGGACGTAATCAGCCCCAGCATTTT.

The sample holds one count of this clone. The chain uses TRBV28 and TRBJ2-7; D is unclear. Trimming left V 3 bases short and J 3 bases short, with 12 bases between. This CDR3 is 14 amino acids long. Germline V gene sequence: CDR1 MDHEN, CDR2 SYDVKM. The CDR3 nucleotides read TGTGCCAGCAGTTTGACATGGTCCCTCTACGAGCAGTACTTC. It codes for CASSLTWSLYEQYF.

In DNA, the CDR3 is TGCGCCAGCAGCCAGGCGACAGGGGCCAATCAGCCCCAGCATTTT. It encodes CASSQATGANQPQHF. The rearrangement links TRBV4-3 to TRBJ1-5, with 8 bases matching TRBD1. This CDR3 spans 15 amino acids. Per germline, CDR1 LGHNA and CDR2 YSLEER. Unmatched junction bases numbered 4, after V lost 3 bases and J lost 3 bases.

The chain recombines TRBV6-5 with TRBJ2-5, with D perhaps TRBD1 (5 bases). The CDR3 is 14 residues long. From germline, CDR1 is MNHEY and CDR2 SVGAGI. The V gene lost 0 bases and the J gene lost 4 bases, with 9 bases spanning the gap. The CDR3 protein is CASSYSMGLETQYF. In DNA, the CDR3 is TGTGCCAGCAGTTACTCGATGGGGCTAGAGACCCAGTACTTC.

The chain combines TRBV7-2 with TRBJ1-1; TRBD1 matches at 8 bases. The CDR3 has 15 amino acids. In germline, CDR1 is SGHTA, CDR2 FQGNSA. Losses at the gene ends were 1 base for V and 6 bases for J; bases not matched to a gene: 7. CDR3 DNA: TGTGCCAGCAGCTTAGTGGGCAGGGGGCGGCCTGAAGCTTTCTTT. This gives the protein CASSLVGRGRPEAFF.

This chain links TRBV24-1 with TRBJ1-2; the D is unclear. The germline V gene encodes CDR1 KGHDR and CDR2 SFDVKD. V gave up 0 bases and J gave up 0 bases, with 4 bases separating them. The CDR3 is made up of 14 amino acids. The CDR3 here is CATSDLNANYGYTF. For the CDR3, the DNA is TGTGCCACCAGTGATTTGAACGCTAACTATGGCTACACCTTC.

This clone appeared a few times. V is TRBV28 and J is TRBJ1-1, with unresolved D. From germline, CDR1 is MDHEN and CDR2 SYDVKM. Trimming took off 2 bases at V and 3 bases at J, with 10 bases between the two ends. This CDR3 has 14 residues. This chain's CDR3 is CASSLSLLYTEAFF. The CDR3 bases are TGTGCCAGCAGTTTAAGCCTGCTGTACACTGAAGCTTTCTTT.

This rearrangement joins TRBV29-1 to TRBJ2-1, with TRBD2 matching over 9 bases. The V and J ends lost 4 bases and 9 bases, in that order; junction bases with no gene match: 13. CDR1 and CDR2 (germline): SQVTM, ANQGSEA. This CDR3 region has 15 residues. CDR3: CSVVGLVAGDGEQFF. The CDR3 nucleotides are TGCAGCGTTGTGGGGTTGGTAGCGGGAGACGGTGAGCAGTTCTTC.